The 32 T cell receptor beta chains presented below share a single source sample, sequenced in a study of T-cell memory formation after mild COVID-19. TCRdb analysed the 5' RACE reads with MiXCR anew, one entry per CDR3 protein. Among 300,000 to 400,000 distinct CDR3 sequences listed, around 20% were seen once. Material for sequencing was PBMCs or a T cell subset sorted from them (not recorded which). These receptors were taken from an adult woman who had mild COVID-19 (a few samples of this study predate the infection). Cell type and time point are not known.

V usage is TRBV15 and J usage is TRBJ1-5; 8 bases match TRBD1. CDR3 size: 15 residues. Per the germline V gene, CDR1 is LNHNV and CDR2 is YYDKDF (reference sequence). V was clipped by 3 bases and J by 3 bases; unmatched bases: 4. CDR3 residues: CATSSDRGINQPQHF. CDR3 sequence (DNA): TGTGCCACCAGCAGCGACAGGGGAATCAATCAGCCCCAGCATTTT.

This clonotype came up a few times. This chain's CDR3 is CASSSQQNRRPHGDTEAFF. DNA of the CDR3: TGCGCCAGCAGCTCCCAGCAAAATAGGAGACCCCACGGGGACACTGAAGCTTTCTTT. The chain links TRBV5-1 to TRBJ1-1; D unclear. With 3 bases removed from V and 3 bases from J, the gap between germline ends came to 27 bases. Looked up from germline, CDR1 is SGHRS and CDR2 is YFSETQ. CDR3 size: 19 residues.

The chain employs TRBV14 and TRBJ2-1, with D uncertain. This CDR3 is 13 amino acids long. V was shortened by 0 bases and J by 9 bases, with 9 bases between the two germline ends. Germline assignment: CDR1 SGHDN and CDR2 FVKESK. The CDR3 region is CASSQDAIREQFF. The DNA of the CDR3 is TGTGCCAGCAGCCAAGATGCGATTCGTGAGCAGTTCTTC.

This clonotype was detected a few times. The chain carries TRBV5-1 and TRBJ2-7; D is undetermined. CDR3 size: 14 residues. Germline V gene lookup returns CDR1 SGHRS and CDR2 YFSETQ. Trimming took off 1 base at V and 6 bases at J, with 14 bases between the two ends. The CDR3 nucleotides read TGCGCCAGCAGCTTGTACTCCCGGCCCCCCGAGCAGTACTTC. Encoded protein: CASSLYSRPPEQYF.

The chain links TRBV12-3 or TRBV12-4 to TRBJ1-1; 8 bases agree with TRBD1. This CDR3 spans 13 amino acids. The junction had 7 bases not matched to a gene; V was cut back by 6 bases and J by 7 bases. This CDR3 is CASSPGTGIEAFF. CDR3 nucleotides: TGTGCCAGCAGCCCTGGGACAGGCATTGAAGCTTTCTTT.

This clonotype appeared a single time. V is TRBV4-1 and J is TRBJ1-5, with D possibly matching TRBD1 (6 bases). V lost 0 bases and J 4 bases, leaving 22 bases between the germline ends. From germline, CDR1 is MGHRA and CDR2 YSYEKL. The CDR3 extends over 19 amino acids. The CDR3 loop reads CASSQDGTGKNPGNQPQHF. CDR3 DNA sequence: TGCGCCAGCAGCCAAGATGGAACAGGGAAGAACCCGGGAAATCAGCCCCAGCATTTT.

The sample holds a few counts of this clonotype. CDR3 DNA sequence: TGTGCCAGCAGCTTCTTTCGGGAGGAGGCAGATACGCAGTATTTT. Protein: CASSFFREEADTQYF. The chain employs TRBV13 and TRBJ2-3, with TRBD2 matching over 7 bases. J was trimmed by 4 bases and V by 3 bases; bases with no gene match: 7. The CDR3 length is 15 residues. The germline V gene has CDR1 PRHDT and CDR2 FYEKMQ (reference sequence).

Only a few counts were recorded for this clonotype. V usage is TRBV6-5 and J usage is TRBJ1-1; D ambiguous. V gave up 6 bases and J gave up 5 bases, with 7 bases separating them. The CDR3 has 11 residues. Germline V gives CDR1 MNHEY, CDR2 SVGAGI. The CDR3 loop is CASRRETEAFF. The CDR3 nucleotides are TGTGCCAGCAGGAGGGAGACTGAAGCTTTCTTT.

V usage is TRBV6-5 and J usage is TRBJ2-1; 9 bases are shared with TRBD1. V lost 0 bases, J lost 9 bases, and 6 bases stayed unmatched. Per germline, CDR1 MNHEY and CDR2 SVGAGI. The CDR3 extends over 15 amino acids. CDR3 DNA sequence: TGTGCCAGCAGTTACTCGAACAGGGGGCGAGGTGAGCAGTTCTTC. This sequence encodes CASSYSNRGRGEQFF.

This clonotype turned up a few times. This rearrangement joins TRBV5-4 to TRBJ2-3; D might be TRBD2 (6 bases). Trimming removed 0 bases at V and 3 bases at J, with 11 bases between. This CDR3 has 15 residues. The germline V gene has CDR1 SGHNT and CDR2 YYREEE (reference sequence). The CDR3 sequence: CASSLALARTDTQYF. The CDR3 nucleotides read TGTGCCAGCAGCTTGGCACTAGCAAGGACAGATACGCAGTATTTT.

This sequence joins TRBV2 and TRBJ2-5, with D possibly TRBD2 on 8 matching bases. Germline lookup yields CDR1 SNHLY and CDR2 FYNNEI. This CDR3 comprises 15 residues. Between the trimmed V and J ends, which lost 9 bases and 4 bases, there was a span of 21 bases. The CDR3: CASYSNRGLGETQYF. CDR3 nucleotide sequence: TGTGCCAGTTACAGTAACAGGGGACTAGGAGAGACCCAGTACTTC.

The chain combines TRBV5-1 with TRBJ2-1; a possible D gene is TRBD2 (6 bases). The CDR3 sequence is 18 residues long. V gave up 5 bases and J gave up 5 bases, with 26 bases separating them. The germline V gene encodes CDR1 SGHRS and CDR2 YFSETQ. The CDR3 here is CASRENGGSLYLNNEQFF. The CDR3 DNA follows: TGCGCCAGCAGAGAGAACGGGGGATCACTCTATCTTAACAATGAGCAGTTCTTC.

The rearrangement uses TRBV4-3 and TRBJ2-7; 9 bases fit TRBD1. V lost 3 bases to trimming and J lost 1 base; unmatched junction nucleotides: 16. The length of the CDR3 is 19 residues. The germline V gene has CDR1 LGHNA and CDR2 YSLEER. The CDR3 protein is CASSQATGMGQGGSYEQYF. The CDR3 DNA follows: TGCGCCAGCAGCCAGGCTACGGGGATGGGACAGGGAGGGTCCTACGAGCAGTACTTC.

The genes are TRBV7-8 and TRBJ2-4, with 8 bases fitting TRBD2. After removal of 1 base from V and 0 bases from J, the junction contained 11 bases not matched to a gene. The CDR3 spans 19 residues. Germline V gives CDR1 SGHVS, CDR2 FQNEAQ. The CDR3 nucleotides read TGTGCCAGCAGCTTAGTCGCGGCTAGCGGGCTACTAGCCAAAAACATTCAGTACTTC. Its protein is CASSLVAASGLLAKNIQYF.

V is TRBV10-3 and J is TRBJ2-3, with 8 bases fitting TRBD2. Trimming at V came to 10 bases and at J to 1 base, leaving 7 bases not matched to a gene. This CDR3 contains 14 residues. CDR1 is ENHRY, CDR2 SYGVKD, per germline. CDR3 DNA: TGTGCCAGCGGGGGGATGCTCGGCACAGATACGCAGTATTTT. As protein: CASGGMLGTDTQYF.

The rearrangement links TRBV24-1 to TRBJ2-1; TRBD2 aligns across 7 bases. V was clipped by 4 bases and J by 8 bases; unmatched bases: 7. The CDR3 is 14 amino acids. CDR1 and CDR2 (germline): KGHDR, SFDVKD. CDR3 residues: CATSEGGRGDEQFF. The CDR3 DNA is TGTGCCACCAGTGAAGGCGGCCGGGGGGATGAGCAGTTCTTC.

This chain links TRBV5-1 with TRBJ1-1; a weak D match, TRBD1 (5 bases). This CDR3 is 13 amino acids long. V was trimmed by 5 bases and J by 3 bases, leaving 11 bases between them. In germline, CDR1 is SGHRS, CDR2 YFSETQ. The CDR3 sequence: CASRQGSYTEAFF. The CDR3, as DNA: TGCGCCAGCAGGCAGGGATCGTACACTGAAGCTTTCTTT. Using reference TRBV5-1 and TRBJ1-1 for the parts outside the CDR3, the full variable domain is KAGVTQTPRYLIKTRGQQVTLSCSPISGHRSVSWYQQTPGQGLQFLFEYFSETQRNKGNFPGRFSGRQFSNSRSEMNVSTLELGDSALYLCASRQGSYTEAFFGQGTRLTVV.

The table lists this clonotype with a few counts. The chain couples TRBV5-6 to TRBJ1-2, with D maybe TRBD1 (5 bases). This CDR3 is built from 13 residues. Germline V gene data show CDR1 as SGHDT and CDR2 as YYEEEE. Trimming removed 4 bases from V and 5 bases from J, with 12 bases in between. The CDR3 region has the DNA TGTGCCAGCAGCGATGGACACCAATATGGCTACACCTTC. Translated, it gives CASSDGHQYGYTF.

The V call is TRBV12-5, the J call TRBJ2-1; D may match TRBD1 or TRBD2 (5 bases each). The V gene lost 4 bases and the J gene lost 2 bases, with 12 bases spanning the gap. CDR3 length: 15 amino acids. CDR1 is LGHNT and CDR2 is FRNRAP in the germline V gene. For the CDR3, the DNA is TGTGCTAGTGGTTCCCAACCGGGGCCCTACAATGAGCAGTTCTTC. Protein product: CASGSQPGPYNEQFF.

The chain couples TRBV24-1 to TRBJ2-6, with D uncertain. CDR3 size: 15 residues. Looked up from germline, CDR1 is KGHDR and CDR2 is SFDVKD. Trimming cost V 5 bases and J 1 base, with 8 bases left between them. The CDR3 nucleotides are TGTGCCACCAGTGTCGGTGGATCTGGGGCCAACGTCCTGACTTTC. Translating it yields CATSVGGSGANVLTF.

The chain combines TRBV21-1 with TRBJ1-1. TRBV21-1 corresponds to a pseudogene. The CDR3 has 15 amino acids. Here the CDR3 DNA reads TGTGCCAGCAGCGCCGGGGGGGGTTGGAACACTGAAGCTTTCTTT. Translating it yields CASSAGGGWNTEAFF.

This clonotype showed up just a few times. This chain connects TRBV29-1 to TRBJ1-2; the match to TRBD1 covers 7 bases. Per the germline V gene, CDR1 is SQVTM and CDR2 is ANQGSEA. The CDR3 contains 13 residues. Trimming removed 7 bases from V and 4 bases from J; junction bases left unmatched: 9. The chain's CDR3 is CSGSQGEGYGYTF. CDR3 nucleotide sequence: TGCAGCGGCTCCCAGGGGGAAGGCTATGGCTACACCTTC.

The chain joins TRBV27 to TRBJ1-2; 8 bases fit TRBD1. CDR1 is MNHEY, CDR2 SMNVEV, per germline (reference sequence). Trimming took 6 bases from V and 7 from J; bases not matched to a gene: 10. The CDR3 has 14 residues. For the CDR3, the DNA is TGTGCCAGCAGAAGAACAGGACAGGGCGGTGGCTACACCTTC. It encodes CASRRTGQGGGYTF.

The gene calls are TRBV2 and TRBJ1-2; D is undetermined. Trimming stripped 5 bases from V and 3 bases from J, with 10 bases between. Germline values: CDR1 SNHLY, CDR2 FYNNEI. The CDR3 is 13 residues long. The DNA of the CDR3 is TGTGCCAGCAGTATCAGATTTGACTATGGCTACACCTTC. It is translated as CASSIRFDYGYTF.

The chain uses TRBV12-3 or TRBV12-4 and TRBJ1-3; D is unresolved. The CDR3 sequence is 14 residues long. The germline V and J ends were trimmed by 3 bases and 5 bases, with 11 bases remaining between them. CDR3 amino acids: CASSFVGKRNTIYF. CDR3 coding DNA: TGTGCCAGCAGTTTTGTGGGGAAAAGAAACACCATATATTTT.

The chain combines TRBV4-1 with TRBJ2-7; D may match TRBD1 or TRBD2 (5 bases each). Looked up from germline, CDR1 is MGHRA and CDR2 is YSYEKL. The CDR3 totals 13 residues. The V and J ends lost 0 bases and 9 bases respectively, with 12 bases between them. The CDR3 nucleotides read TGCGCCAGCAGCCAAGATGGGACCCTAAGGCAGTACTTC. It is translated as CASSQDGTLRQYF.

This clonotype was picked up many times. This chain uses TRBV4-1 with TRBJ2-7; tentatively, D is TRBD1 or TRBD2 (5 bases each). Germline values: CDR1 MGHRA, CDR2 YSYEKL. CDR3 length: 13 amino acids. The V end lost 8 bases, the J end lost 3 bases, and 14 bases lay between the germline ends. CDR3 nucleotides: TGCGCCAGCGGTAAAGGGGACCTCTACGAGCAGTACTTC. Amino acids: CASGKGDLYEQYF.

CDR3 bases: TGCGCCAGCAGTCCGGGACTCCAGTACGAGCAGTACTTC. Translating it yields CASSPGLQYEQYF. The chain couples TRBV5-1 to TRBJ2-7, with a possible D match to TRBD2 (6 bases). V was pared by 5 bases and J by 4 bases, with 13 bases between. The CDR3 runs 13 residues. The germline V gene encodes CDR1 SGHRS and CDR2 YFSETQ.

This clonotype was detected a few times. V and J are TRBV12-3 or TRBV12-4 and TRBJ2-7; D might be TRBD2 (5 bases). Trimming left V 1 base short and J 3 bases short, with 13 bases between. The length of the CDR3 is 15 residues. DNA of the CDR3: TGTGCCAGCAGTTTAGTTGGGAATGGAGGCTACGAGCAGTACTTC. The encoded protein is CASSLVGNGGYEQYF.

In its sample, this clonotype was seen many times. The rearrangement links TRBV7-9 to TRBJ1-2; D is possibly TRBD1 (5 bases). CDR3 size: 14 residues. Trimming took 1 base from V and 7 from J, leaving 13 bases between them. CDR1 and CDR2 (germline): SEHNR, FQNEAQ (reference sequence). The CDR3 DNA reads TGTGCCAGCAGCTTAGGGTTTGGACAAGGTGGCTACACCTTC. This translates into CASSLGFGQGGYTF.

This clonotype has a count of ten or more. This chain uses TRBV2 with TRBJ1-1, with 12 bases matching TRBD1. This CDR3 is built from 16 residues. From germline, CDR1 is SNHLY and CDR2 FYNNEI. The V segment lost 4 bases and the J segment 0 bases; nucleotides outside the gene matches: 3. The CDR3 DNA is TGTGCCAGCAGTGGGGACAGGGGGCTGTTGAACACTGAAGCTTTCTTT. This gives the protein CASSGDRGLLNTEAFF.

This clonotype has only a few counts. The V and J genes are TRBV4-2 and TRBJ2-1; 10 positions match TRBD2. CDR3 size: 16 residues. With V trimmed by 4 bases and J by 2 bases, 5 bases remained unmatched. Germline V gene lookup returns CDR1 LGHNA and CDR2 YNFKEQ. DNA of the CDR3: TGTGCCAGCAGCCCGGGGACTAGCGTTACCTACAATGAGCAGTTCTTC. It encodes CASSPGTSVTYNEQFF.